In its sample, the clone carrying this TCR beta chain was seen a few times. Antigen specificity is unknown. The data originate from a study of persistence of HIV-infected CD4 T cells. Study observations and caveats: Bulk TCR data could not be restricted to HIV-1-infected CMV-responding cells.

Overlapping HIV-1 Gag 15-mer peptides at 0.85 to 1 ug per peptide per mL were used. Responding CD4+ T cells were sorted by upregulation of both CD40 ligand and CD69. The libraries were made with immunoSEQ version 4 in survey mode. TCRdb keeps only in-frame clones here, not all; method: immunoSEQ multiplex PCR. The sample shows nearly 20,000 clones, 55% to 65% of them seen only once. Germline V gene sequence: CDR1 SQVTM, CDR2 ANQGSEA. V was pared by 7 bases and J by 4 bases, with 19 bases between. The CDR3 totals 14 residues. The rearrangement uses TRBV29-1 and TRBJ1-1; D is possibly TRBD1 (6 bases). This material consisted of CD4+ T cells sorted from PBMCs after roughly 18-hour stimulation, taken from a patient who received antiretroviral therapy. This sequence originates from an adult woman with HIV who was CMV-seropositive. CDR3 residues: CSAVSGAPGTEAFF. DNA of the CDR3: TGCAGCGCGGTTTCGGGGGCCCCGGGCACTGAAGCTTTCTTT.